These 19 T cell receptor beta chains originate from one sample sequenced in a study of blood T cell repertoires in COVID-19. Profiled with immunoSEQ multiplex PCR; TCRdb holds only in-frame clones, not every one. The sample lists some 210,000 clones, about 90% seen once, with under 1.5% in the top ten. Material for sequencing was peripheral blood. Every receptor here comes from a man aged 25 to 40 with acute or convalescent COVID-19.

In this sample, this clone turned up once. This CDR3 reads CASSLAGRGDTQYF. The CDR3 DNA sequence: TGCGCCAGCAGCTTGGCCGGCCGGGGGGATACGCAGTATTTT. The chain joins TRBV5-1 to TRBJ2-3; possible D gene TRBD2, 6 bases. Looked up from germline, CDR1 is SGHRS and CDR2 is YFSETQ. V lost 0 bases to trimming and J lost 6 bases, with 11 bases between them. The CDR3 loop spans 14 amino acids.

The chain carries TRBV7-2 and TRBJ1-2; perhaps TRBD1 as D (6 bases). The V end lost 5 bases, the J end lost 3 bases, and 16 bases lay between the germline ends. Looked up from germline, CDR1 is SGHTA and CDR2 is FQGNSA. The CDR3 covers 15 residues. CDR3 DNA sequence: TGTGCCAGCAGCCCGGGACAACCGAGCGACTATGGCTACACCTTC. Protein sequence: CASSPGQPSDYGYTF.

DNA for the CDR3: TGTGCCAGCAGCGTAGGGTCGGGATCACCCCTCCACTTT. Its translation is CASSVGSGSPLHF. The genes are TRBV9 and TRBJ1-6; D ambiguous. This CDR3 contains 13 residues. V lost 0 bases and J 10 bases, leaving 8 bases between the germline ends. CDR1 and CDR2 from the germline V gene are SGDLS and YYNGEE.

J is TRBJ1-5 and V is TRBV28, with unresolved D. Deletions cut 6 bases from V and 0 bases from J, with 27 bases between. Germline CDR1 is MDHEN and CDR2 is SYDVKM. The length of the CDR3 is 20 residues. The CDR3 nucleotides are TGTGCCAGCAGGCGCGTATCCCAGCGCGGGGTAGATTATAGCAATCAGCCCCAGCATTTT. This sequence encodes CASRRVSQRGVDYSNQPQHF.

This clone was observed a few times. This rearrangement joins TRBV5-1 to TRBJ2-1, with 9 bases aligning to TRBD1. From germline, CDR1 is SGHRS and CDR2 YFSETQ. The CDR3 has 14 amino acids. The V and J ends lost 4 bases and 8 bases, in that order; junction bases with no gene match: 7. The CDR3 nucleotides are TGCGCCAGCAGCCGCGGGACAGGGACCGATGAGCAGTTCTTC. Amino acid sequence: CASSRGTGTDEQFF.

This rearrangement joins TRBV28 to TRBJ1-5, with D perhaps matching TRBD1 (6 bases). The V gene's germline CDR1 is MDHEN and CDR2 SYDVKM. The V end lost 7 bases, the J end lost 4 bases, and 20 bases lay between the germline ends. The CDR3 is 16 residues long. CDR3 sequence (DNA): TGTGCCAGCAAAGGGGGGGGTTTGATAGTAAATCAGCCCCAGCATTTT. This sequence encodes CASKGGGLIVNQPQHF.

Here the CDR3 DNA reads TGTGCCAGCAGCTTCAAGGGGCCTGAGGGCTACACCTTC. As protein: CASSFKGPEGYTF. This sequence joins TRBV5-6 and TRBJ1-2; D is possibly TRBD1 (5 bases). Germline-derived CDR1 and CDR2 are SGHDT and YYEEEE. The CDR3 extends over 13 amino acids. Trimming took 2 bases from V and 8 from J, leaving 13 bases between them.

The V gene is TRBV5-1, the J gene TRBJ1-6; 7 positions match TRBD1. This CDR3 has 14 amino acids. Per germline, CDR1 SGHRS and CDR2 YFSETQ. Trimming took 0 bases from V and 7 from J; bases not matched to a gene: 1. CDR3 coding DNA: TGCGCCAGCAGCTTGGGGGGACAGAATTCACCCCTCCACTTT. Translated: CASSLGGQNSPLHF. Together with reference TRBV5-1 and TRBJ1-6, the CDR3 gives the full variable domain: KAGVTQTPRYLIKTRGQQVTLSCSPISGHRSVSWYQQTPGQGLQFLFEYFSETQRNKGNFPGRFSGRQFSNSRSEMNVSTLELGDSALYLCASSLGGQNSPLHFGNGTRLTVT.

The chain recombines TRBV6-5 with TRBJ1-2; TRBD1 is a possible D gene (5 bases). The CDR3 extends over 14 amino acids. Looked up from germline, CDR1 is MNHEY and CDR2 is SVGAGI. V lost 6 bases to trimming and J lost 8 bases, with 19 bases between them. As DNA, the CDR3 is TGTGCCAGCAGGGTTGGGCAAGGGGCCCGGGGCTACACCTTC. It encodes CASRVGQGARGYTF.

The gene calls are TRBV5-3 and TRBJ2-1, with 10 positions matching TRBD2. TRBV5-3 falls under the ORF class, with uncertain function. V gave up 4 bases and J gave up 0 bases; unmatched junction bases: 7. CDR3 length equals 17 residues. CDR3 amino acids: CARSIPGLAPSYNEQFF. CDR3 bases: TGTGCCAGAAGCATACCGGGACTAGCGCCCTCCTACAATGAGCAGTTCTTC.

V and J are TRBV28 and TRBJ1-6; D remains unclear. Germline V gives CDR1 MDHEN, CDR2 SYDVKM. CDR3 length equals 11 residues. V dropped 7 bases and J dropped 6 bases, with 4 bases sitting between them. In DNA form, the CDR3 reads TGTGCCAGCACGGGTAATTCACCCCTCCACTTT. This encodes CASTGNSPLHF.

As regards this clone: Other nucleotide sequences in the sample specify the same CDR3. In DNA form, the CDR3 reads TGCGCCAGCAGCTTTACTGGACAATCCTACGAGCAGTACTTC. The encoded protein is CASSFTGQSYEQYF. The chain uses TRBV5-1 and TRBJ2-7; maybe TRBD1 (5 bases). V was shortened by 2 bases and J by 1 base, with 10 bases between the two germline ends. This CDR3 comprises 14 residues. Germline V gives CDR1 SGHRS, CDR2 YFSETQ.

V is TRBV20-1 and J is TRBJ2-7, with a possible D match to TRBD1 (5 bases). This CDR3 has 12 residues. Deletions cut 3 bases from V and 3 bases from J, with 9 bases between. Germline loops: CDR1 DFQATT, CDR2 SNEGSKA (reference sequence). The CDR3 here is CSASSDSYEQYF. For the CDR3, the DNA is TGCAGTGCTAGTTCCGACAGCTACGAGCAGTACTTC.

Here the CDR3 reads CASSIDLRYYLKLSTEAFF. CDR3 coding DNA: TGTGCCAGTAGTATAGATCTGAGATACTACTTAAAGCTGAGCACTGAAGCTTTCTTT. This rearrangement joins TRBV19 to TRBJ1-1, with D uncertain. Trimming removed 0 bases at V and 4 bases at J, with 24 bases between. This CDR3 is 19 amino acids long. Per germline, CDR1 LNHDA and CDR2 SQIVND (reference sequence). Combining the CDR3 with reference TRBV19 and TRBJ1-1 gives the whole variable domain DGGITQSPKYLFRKEGQNVTLSCEQNLNHDAMYWYRQDPGQGLRLIYYSQIVNDFQKGDIAEGYSVSREKKESFPLTVTSAQKNPTAFYLCASSIDLRYYLKLSTEAFFGQGTRLTVV.

This clone came up once. The chain couples TRBV28 to TRBJ2-7; possibly TRBD2 for D (5 bases). Germline V CDR1 and CDR2: MDHEN, SYDVKM. The CDR3 sequence is 15 residues long. V lost 5 bases to trimming and J lost 4 bases, with 18 bases between them. The CDR3 here is CASSPPSGGEYEQYF. Here the CDR3 DNA reads TGTGCCAGCAGTCCACCCTCTGGAGGAGAATACGAGCAGTACTTC.

The V call is TRBV6-5, the J call TRBJ1-3, with D perhaps matching TRBD1 (6 bases). The germline V and J ends were trimmed by 3 bases and 0 bases, with 12 bases remaining between them. This CDR3 is built from 16 residues. The germline V gene has CDR1 MNHEY and CDR2 SVGAGI. The CDR3 region is CASSYKGQASGNTIYF. DNA for the CDR3: TGTGCCAGCAGTTATAAGGGACAAGCCTCTGGAAACACCATATATTTT.

The chain has TRBV5-4 and TRBJ2-5; 7 bases match TRBD2. The CDR3 is made up of 15 amino acids. With V trimmed by 5 bases and J by 2 bases, 9 bases remained unmatched. From germline, CDR1 is SGHNT and CDR2 YYREEE (reference sequence). The CDR3 nucleotides are TGTGCCAGCAGACCGGGGGGTAGCGAGCAAGAGACCCAGTACTTC. Protein product: CASRPGGSEQETQYF.

The chain carries TRBV5-1 and TRBJ1-6, with 9 nucleotides matching TRBD1. The CDR3 contains 14 residues. Germline V lookup: CDR1 SGHRS, CDR2 YFSETQ. Trimming removed 4 bases from V and 10 bases from J; junction bases left unmatched: 6. This chain's CDR3 is CASSTGQGSSPLHF. In nucleotides, the CDR3 is TGCGCCAGCAGCACAGGACAGGGGAGCTCACCCCTCCACTTT.

The rearrangement uses TRBV28 and TRBJ2-5; a possible D gene is TRBD1 (6 bases). Trimming took 3 bases from V and 5 from J, leaving 16 bases between them. This CDR3 contains 15 residues. Germline V CDR1 and CDR2: MDHEN, SYDVKM. As DNA, the CDR3 is TGTGCCAGCAGTTTGAGACAGGCTGGGGTGGAGACCCAGTACTTC. Protein product: CASSLRQAGVETQYF.